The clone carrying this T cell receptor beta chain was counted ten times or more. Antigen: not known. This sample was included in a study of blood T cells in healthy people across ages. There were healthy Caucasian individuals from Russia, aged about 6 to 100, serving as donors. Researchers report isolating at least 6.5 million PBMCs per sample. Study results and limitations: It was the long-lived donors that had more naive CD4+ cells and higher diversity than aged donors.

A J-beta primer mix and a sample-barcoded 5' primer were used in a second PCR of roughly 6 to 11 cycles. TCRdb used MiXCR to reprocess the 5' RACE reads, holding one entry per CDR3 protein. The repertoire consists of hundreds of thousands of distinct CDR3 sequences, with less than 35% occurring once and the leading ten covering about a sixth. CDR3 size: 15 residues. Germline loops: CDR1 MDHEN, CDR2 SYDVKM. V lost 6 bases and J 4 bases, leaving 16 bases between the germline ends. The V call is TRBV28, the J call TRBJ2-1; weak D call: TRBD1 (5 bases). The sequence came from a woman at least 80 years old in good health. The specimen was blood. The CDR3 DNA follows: TGTGCCAGCAGGATCTACAGGTCTTGGTACAATGAGCAGTTCTTC. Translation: CASRIYRSWYNEQFF.